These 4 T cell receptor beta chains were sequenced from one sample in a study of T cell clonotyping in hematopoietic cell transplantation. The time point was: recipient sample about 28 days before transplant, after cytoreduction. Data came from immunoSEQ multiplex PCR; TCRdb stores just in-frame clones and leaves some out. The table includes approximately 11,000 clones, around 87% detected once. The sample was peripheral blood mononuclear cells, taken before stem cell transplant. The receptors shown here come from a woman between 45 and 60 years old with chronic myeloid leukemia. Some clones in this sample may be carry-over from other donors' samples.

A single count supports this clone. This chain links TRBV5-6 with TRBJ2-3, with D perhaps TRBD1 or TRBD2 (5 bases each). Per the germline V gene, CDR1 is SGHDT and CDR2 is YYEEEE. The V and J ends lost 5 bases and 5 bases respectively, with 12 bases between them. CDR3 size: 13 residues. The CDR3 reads CASRETGLDTQYF. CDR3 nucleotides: TGTGCCAGCAGGGAGACGGGGCTAGATACGCAGTATTTT.

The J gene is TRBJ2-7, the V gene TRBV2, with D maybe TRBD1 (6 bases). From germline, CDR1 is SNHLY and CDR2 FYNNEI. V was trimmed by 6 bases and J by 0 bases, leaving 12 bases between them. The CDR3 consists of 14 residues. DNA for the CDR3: TGTGCCAGCAGAAAACAGGGTAGCTCCTACGAGCAGTACTTC. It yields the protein CASRKQGSSYEQYF.

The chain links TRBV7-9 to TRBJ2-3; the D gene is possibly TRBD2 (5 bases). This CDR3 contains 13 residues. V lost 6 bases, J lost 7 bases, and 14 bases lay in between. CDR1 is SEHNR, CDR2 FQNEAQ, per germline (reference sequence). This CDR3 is CASSPSGIHTQYF. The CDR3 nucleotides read TGTGCCAGCAGTCCCTCGGGAATTCATACGCAGTATTTT.

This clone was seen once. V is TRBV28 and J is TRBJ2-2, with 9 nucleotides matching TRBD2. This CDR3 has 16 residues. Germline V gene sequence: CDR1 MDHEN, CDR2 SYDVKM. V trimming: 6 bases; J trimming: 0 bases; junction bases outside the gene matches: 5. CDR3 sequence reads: CASREAGGPNTGELFF. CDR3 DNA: TGTGCCAGCAGAGAAGCGGGAGGTCCGAACACCGGGGAGCTGTTTTTT.